Each of the 23 T cell receptor beta chains below was sequenced from the same sample in a study of radiotherapy plus CTLA-4 blockade in lung cancer. Sequencing was performed with immunoSEQ multiplex PCR; in TCRdb, only in-frame clones are kept and a portion is missing. The data show 90,000 to 100,000 clones, just over 85% seen once. This sample comprised peripheral blood, obtained from a patient treated with radiotherapy plus ipilimumab. The receptors here all came from a human donor with non-small cell lung cancer that progressed on radiotherapy plus ipilimumab.

The genes are TRBV7-6 and TRBJ2-1; no firm D call. The CDR3 covers 14 residues. Germline V gives CDR1 SGHVS, CDR2 FNYEAQ. Trimming shortened V by 0 bases and J by 8 bases, and 11 bases separated the two germline ends. CDR3 residues: CASSLASRVHEQFF. The CDR3 nucleotides read TGTGCCAGCAGCTTAGCGTCTCGAGTTCATGAGCAGTTCTTC.

The chain uses TRBV14 and TRBJ2-7, with 10 nucleotides matching TRBD2. Germline CDR1 and CDR2: SGHDN and FVKESK. V was clipped by 0 bases and J by 6 bases; unmatched bases: 14. The CDR3 length is 18 residues. CDR3 nucleotides: TGTGCCAGCAGCCAAGATTGGGTAGCGGGAGGCCTCCTCGGCGAGCAGTACTTC. Amino acids: CASSQDWVAGGLLGEQYF.

This sequence joins TRBV18 and TRBJ2-5, with TRBD2 matching 9 bases. V was clipped by 1 base and J by 2 bases; unmatched bases: 2. There are 15 residues in the CDR3. The germline V gene encodes CDR1 KGHSH and CDR2 LQKENI. The CDR3 reads CASSPRLAGQETQYF. DNA of the CDR3: TGTGCCAGCTCACCACGGCTAGCGGGGCAAGAGACCCAGTACTTC.

The J gene is TRBJ2-7, the V gene TRBV18; D possibly corresponds to TRBD1 (6 bases). This CDR3 is 14 amino acids long. Germline values: CDR1 KGHSH, CDR2 LQKENI. The ends were cut back, 3 bases at V and 5 bases at J, with 14 bases in the middle. The CDR3 nucleotides read TGTGCCAGCTCACCGTATCTAGGGGGAAACGAGCAGTACTTC. As protein: CASSPYLGGNEQYF.

The chain has TRBV28 and TRBJ2-6; D is possibly TRBD1 (6 bases). Germline CDR1 and CDR2: MDHEN and SYDVKM. The CDR3 has 14 amino acids. V lost 8 bases and J lost 4, with 12 bases in between. The CDR3 loop is CASGTGSGANVLTF. The CDR3 DNA follows: TGTGCCAGCGGCACAGGGTCCGGGGCCAACGTCCTGACTTTC.

The chain links TRBV5-1 to TRBJ2-5; 10 bases agree with TRBD2. J lost 5 bases, V lost 3 bases, and 13 bases had no gene match. CDR3 size: 17 residues. Germline V gene lookup returns CDR1 SGHRS and CDR2 YFSETQ. CDR3 region: CASSSNPSSGSKETQYF. CDR3 DNA: TGCGCCAGCAGCTCAAACCCCTCTAGCGGGAGTAAGGAGACCCAGTACTTC.

The V gene is TRBV23-1, the J gene TRBJ1-2; D is unclear. TRBV23-1 is an ORF for which the function is uncertain. The CDR3 runs to 18 residues. V was cut by 10 bases and J by 1 base, with 28 bases left in between. In DNA, the CDR3 is TGCGCCAACCTAACCCCGGGCGGAGTCCGGGTCCATAACTATGGCTACACCTTC. Translated: CANLTPGGVRVHNYGYTF.

This chain connects TRBV7-9 to TRBJ2-2, with a tentative D call TRBD2 (6 bases). Between the trimmed V and J ends, which lost 1 base and 3 bases, there was a span of 12 bases. The CDR3 covers 16 residues. Germline-derived CDR1 and CDR2 are SEHNR and FQNEAQ (reference sequence). The CDR3 region is CASSLGAGIHTGELFF. The CDR3, as DNA: TGTGCCAGCAGCTTAGGTGCGGGGATCCACACCGGGGAGCTGTTTTTT. The whole variable domain, filled in from reference TRBV7-9 and TRBJ2-2, reads DTGVSQNPRHKITKRGQNVTFRCDPISEHNRLYWYRQTLGQGPEFLTYFQNEAQLEKSRLLSDRFSAERPKGSFSTLEIQRTEQGDSAMYLCASSLGAGIHTGELFFGEGSRLTVL.

The genes are TRBV14 and TRBJ2-5; weak D call: TRBD2 (5 bases). The V end lost 5 bases, the J end lost 3 bases, and 16 bases lay between the germline ends. The CDR3 spans 15 residues. Germline lookup yields CDR1 SGHDN and CDR2 FVKESK. The CDR3 DNA sequence: TGTGCCAGCAGCGACTCTCAACTAGGGAAAGAGACCCAGTACTTC. This sequence encodes CASSDSQLGKETQYF.

The gene calls are TRBV6-6 and TRBJ2-7; D perhaps matches TRBD1 (6 bases). Trimming took 6 bases from V and 3 from J, leaving 15 bases between them. The CDR3 is 14 residues long. CDR1 and CDR2 (germline): MNHNY, SVGAGI (reference sequence). DNA of the CDR3: TGTGCCAGCAGCACTCGACAGGCCAGCTACGAGCAGTACTTC. The encoded protein is CASSTRQASYEQYF.

This clone was observed once. V is TRBV4-1 and J is TRBJ2-2; 10 bases line up with TRBD2. The CDR3 loop spans 16 amino acids. The germline CDR1 and CDR2 sequences are MGHRA and YSYEKL. V dropped 1 base and J dropped 7; count of bases not matched to a gene: 6. The DNA for the CDR3 is TGCGCCAGCAGCCAAGGGCTAGCGGGAGTTAGCGGGGAGCTGTTTTTT. This sequence encodes CASSQGLAGVSGELFF.

The rearrangement uses TRBV29-1 and TRBJ1-1, with 7 nucleotides matching TRBD1. The V gene end was trimmed by 4 bases and the J gene end by 7 bases; junction bases not matched to a gene: 12. Per the germline V gene, CDR1 is SQVTM and CDR2 is ANQGSEA. The CDR3 runs to 14 residues. CDR3 nucleotide sequence: TGCAGCGTTGTTGAGGGGGCGCGGATGAGTGAAGCTTTCTTT. Protein: CSVVEGARMSEAFF.

The chain couples TRBV6-6 to TRBJ2-1; either TRBD1 or TRBD2 may supply D (6 bases each). Trimming cost V 8 bases and J 4 bases, with 15 bases left between them. The CDR3 covers 14 residues. Germline V gene sequence: CDR1 MNHNY, CDR2 SVGAGI (reference sequence). The DNA for the CDR3 is TGTGCCAGCCTCGAAGGGGGGTCTTACAATGAGCAGTTCTTC. It encodes CASLEGGSYNEQFF.

This clone was detected a few times. This sequence joins TRBV6-6 and TRBJ1-2, with D tentatively TRBD1 (5 bases). Germline-derived CDR1 and CDR2 are MNHNY and SVGAGI (reference sequence). Trimming took 6 bases from V and 6 from J, leaving 14 bases between them. CDR3 length: 13 amino acids. The CDR3 bases are TGTGCCAGCAGCCTCGACAGTCTGGATGGCTACACCTTC. Protein: CASSLDSLDGYTF.

The V call is TRBV25-1, the J call TRBJ1-2, with D possibly being TRBD1 (6 bases). There are 15 residues in the CDR3. V was clipped by 3 bases and J by 7 bases, with 18 bases between them. Germline-derived CDR1 and CDR2 are MGHDK and SYGVNS. The CDR3 DNA follows: TGTGCCAGCAGTGATATGCGGGGGCCAGGTGCTGGCTACACCTTC. Translation: CASSDMRGPGAGYTF.

This chain uses TRBV6-6 with TRBJ1-5, with a possible D match to TRBD1 (5 bases). In germline, CDR1 is MNHNY, CDR2 SVGAGI (reference sequence). CDR3 size: 12 residues. Between the trimmed V and J ends, which lost 7 bases and 5 bases, there was a span of 9 bases. The CDR3 region is CASTFRDQPQHF. CDR3 DNA sequence: TGTGCCAGCACCTTCAGGGATCAGCCCCAGCATTTT.

This chain joins TRBV19 and TRBJ1-6, with a tentative D call TRBD1 (6 bases). CDR1 is LNHDA and CDR2 is SQIVND in the germline V gene (reference sequence). Deletions cut 5 bases from V and 8 bases from J, with 16 bases between. The CDR3 has 15 residues. The CDR3 coding sequence is TGTGCCAGTAGTCCCCAGGTGGGGGCACATTCACCCCTCCACTTT. Its translation is CASSPQVGAHSPLHF.

The rearrangement links TRBV5-1 to TRBJ2-1; 14 nucleotides align to TRBD2. V lost 5 bases and J lost 10; bases outside the gene matches: 11. Germline V gives CDR1 SGHRS, CDR2 YFSETQ. CDR3 length: 16 residues. In DNA, the CDR3 is TGCGCCAGCAGATGGGTAAAGGGACTAGCGGGAGACGAGCAGTTCTTC. Translated: CASRWVKGLAGDEQFF.

This sequence joins TRBV29-1 and TRBJ1-5; 7 bases match TRBD1. V shed 2 bases, J shed 7 bases, and the junction held 5 bases outside the gene matches. Germline V gene sequence: CDR1 SQVTM, CDR2 ANQGSEA. The CDR3 has 13 residues. For the CDR3, the DNA is TGCAGCGTTGAAATAGGGGGCGGGCAGCCCCAGCATTTT. Amino acids: CSVEIGGGQPQHF.

J is TRBJ2-5 and V is TRBV5-1; D unresolved. Germline V gene lookup returns CDR1 SGHRS and CDR2 YFSETQ. The V and J ends lost 4 bases and 5 bases respectively, with 9 bases between them. The CDR3 runs 12 residues. This chain's CDR3 is CASSPSLETQYF. The CDR3 nucleotides are TGCGCCAGCAGCCCAAGTTTGGAGACCCAGTACTTC.

This clone was observed once. V is TRBV5-1 and J is TRBJ2-1; D is possibly TRBD2 (5 bases). Per germline, CDR1 SGHRS and CDR2 YFSETQ. The V gene lost 2 bases and the J gene lost 0 bases, with 6 bases spanning the gap. This CDR3 comprises 14 residues. In nucleotides, the CDR3 is TGCGCCAGCAGCTTTCGGGACTCCTACAATGAGCAGTTCTTC. It specifies CASSFRDSYNEQFF.

V and J are TRBV6-6 and TRBJ1-2; D gene ambiguous. The V and J ends lost 3 bases and 3 bases respectively, with 14 bases between them. CDR3 length: 15 amino acids. Germline V lookup: CDR1 MNHNY, CDR2 SVGAGI (reference sequence). CDR3 DNA sequence: TGTGCCAGCAGTTATGAGGCAAAACGATACTATGGCTACACCTTC. It codes for CASSYEAKRYYGYTF.

This sequence joins TRBV5-8 and TRBJ2-3; 14 nucleotides match TRBD2. The V and J ends lost 6 bases and 4 bases, in that order; junction bases with no gene match: 10. From germline, CDR1 is SGHTS and CDR2 YDEGEE. This CDR3 has 17 amino acids. In nucleotides, the CDR3 is TGTGCCAGCATCGTCCCGGGACTAGCGGGAGACGCAGATACGCAGTATTTT. Translation gives CASIVPGLAGDADTQYF.